Shown below are 29 T cell receptor beta chains from a single sample sequenced in a study of cytomegalovirus exposure and HLA in healthy donors. The PCR made use of 60 Vbeta and 13 Jbeta primers. The repertoire was sequenced with immunoSEQ multiplex PCR; TCRdb's copy has only in-frame clones and lacks some. The table for this sample gives 50,000 to 70,000 clones. Sequenced sample: PBMCs. These receptors came from a male donor in good health and CMV-seronegative.

The V call is TRBV30, the J call TRBJ2-7, with 8 bases that match TRBD1. The CDR3 is 15 residues long. Trimming at V came to 2 bases and at J to 0 bases, leaving 6 bases not matched to a gene. The germline V gene has CDR1 GTSNPN and CDR2 SVGIG (reference sequence). The CDR3 loop reads CAWSTPGQASYEQYF. DNA of the CDR3: TGTGCCTGGAGTACCCCGGGACAGGCCTCCTACGAGCAGTACTTC.

V and J are TRBV6-1 and TRBJ1-4, with D perhaps TRBD1 (6 bases). The CDR3 is 15 residues long. CDR1 and CDR2 (germline): MNHNS, SASEGT. V was cut by 0 bases and J by 7 bases, with 12 bases left in between. The DNA of the CDR3 is TGTGCCAGCAGTGAAGCACAGGGAGGGAGTGAAAAACTGTTTTTT. This translates into CASSEAQGGSEKLFF.

V gene TRBV30 combines with J gene TRBJ1-3; a possible D gene is TRBD1 (5 bases). The V and J ends lost 3 bases and 1 base respectively, with 13 bases between them. CDR1 is GTSNPN and CDR2 is SVGIG in the germline V gene (reference sequence). This CDR3 is built from 15 residues. In DNA, the CDR3 is TGTGCCTGGAGACGAACAGGTGGATCTGGAAACACCATATATTTT. It encodes CAWRRTGGSGNTIYF.

The chain carries TRBV28 and TRBJ1-2; TRBD1 might be the D (6 bases). Germline V gene data show CDR1 as MDHEN and CDR2 as SYDVKM. The CDR3 totals 15 residues. Trimming removed 8 bases at V and 2 bases at J, with 18 bases between. As DNA, the CDR3 is TGTGCCAGCTCCAGGGGAGGGGGACTAAACTATGGCTACACCTTC. It encodes CASSRGGGLNYGYTF.

The CDR3 reads CASSQPKGASGSHEQYF. The DNA for the CDR3 is TGCGCCAGCAGCCAGCCTAAGGGGGCTAGCGGGAGCCACGAGCAGTACTTC. This chain uses TRBV4-1 with TRBJ2-7, with 10 bases that match TRBD2. Losses at the gene ends were 3 bases for V and 5 bases for J; bases not matched to a gene: 13. The CDR3 covers 17 residues. Looked up from germline, CDR1 is MGHRA and CDR2 is YSYEKL.

The chain recombines TRBV5-4 with TRBJ2-7, with 9 bases matching TRBD2. The CDR3 sequence is 16 residues long. With V trimmed by 4 bases and J by 3 bases, 11 bases remained unmatched. Looked up from germline, CDR1 is SGHNT and CDR2 is YYREEE (reference sequence). CDR3 sequence (DNA): TGTGCCAGCAGCGGCGGCCTAGCGGGGAGATACTACGAGCAGTACTTC. Translated: CASSGGLAGRYYEQYF.

Turning to this clone: Other DNA sequences in this specimen translate into the identical CDR3. The rearrangement uses TRBV19 and TRBJ1-4; 10 nucleotides align to TRBD1. CDR1 and CDR2 (germline): LNHDA, SQIVND (reference sequence). The CDR3 covers 14 residues. The ends lost 6 bases at V and 8 bases at J; junction bases unmatched: 6. CDR3 DNA: TGTGCCAGTAGGGAGACAGGGGGCGGCGAAAAACTGTTTTTT. It codes for CASRETGGGEKLFF. The whole variable domain, filled in from reference TRBV19 and TRBJ1-4, reads DGGITQSPKYLFRKEGQNVTLSCEQNLNHDAMYWYRQDPGQGLRLIYYSQIVNDFQKGDIAEGYSVSREKKESFPLTVTSAQKNPTAFYLCASRETGGGEKLFFGSGTQLSVL.

The V gene is TRBV5-1, the J gene TRBJ2-5; perhaps TRBD1 as D (6 bases). The V gene lost 6 bases and the J gene lost 13 bases, with 31 bases spanning the gap. The CDR3 consists of 16 residues. Germline values: CDR1 SGHRS, CDR2 YFSETQ. The DNA of the CDR3 is TGCGCCAGCACCCCAAGTCTAGGGGGACGACCCCTAAAACTGTACTTC. Translation gives CASTPSLGGRPLKLYF.

The chain links TRBV5-1 to TRBJ2-3, with TRBD1 identical over 8 bases. V lost 4 bases, J lost 2 bases, and 6 bases stayed unmatched. The CDR3 has 15 residues. CDR1 is SGHRS and CDR2 is YFSETQ in the germline V gene. CDR3 sequence reads: CASSAGQGLTDTQYF. The DNA for the CDR3 is TGCGCCAGCAGCGCTGGACAGGGACTCACAGATACGCAGTATTTT. The full variable domain, its missing parts supplied by reference TRBV5-1 and TRBJ2-3, is KAGVTQTPRYLIKTRGQQVTLSCSPISGHRSVSWYQQTPGQGLQFLFEYFSETQRNKGNFPGRFSGRQFSNSRSEMNVSTLELGDSALYLCASSAGQGLTDTQYFGPGTRLTVL.

The V gene is TRBV6-1, the J gene TRBJ1-4; no clear D. The V end was cut by 5 bases, the J end by 13 bases, with 23 bases between. CDR1 and CDR2 (germline): MNHNS, SASEGT. The CDR3 has 15 amino acids. The chain's CDR3 is CASSPLVGGRIALFF. As DNA, the CDR3 is TGTGCCAGCAGTCCCCTCGTTGGAGGGCGGATCGCACTGTTTTTT.

The chain combines TRBV18 with TRBJ1-2; 9 bases match TRBD1. The CDR3 is 16 residues long. Germline CDR1 KGHSH, CDR2 LQKENI. V lost 6 bases to trimming and J lost 1 base; unmatched junction nucleotides: 9. The CDR3, as DNA: TGTGCCAGCTCTCCGGCAGGACAGGGGTATAACTATGGCTACACCTTC. Translation: CASSPAGQGYNYGYTF.

The CDR3 loop reads CASSIAARQGTSRKLFF. CDR3 DNA sequence: TGTGCCAGTAGTATAGCCGCCCGACAGGGGACATCACGAAAACTGTTTTTT. The rearrangement links TRBV19 to TRBJ1-4; 8 bases map to TRBD1. After removal of 1 base from V and 10 bases from J, the junction contained 14 bases not matched to a gene. CDR3 length: 17 residues. Germline-derived CDR1 and CDR2 are LNHDA and SQIVND (reference sequence).

The gene calls are TRBV19 and TRBJ2-3, with TRBD2 matching over 8 bases. The J segment lost 0 bases and the V segment lost 5 bases, leaving 4 bases of the junction unmatched. Germline loops: CDR1 LNHDA, CDR2 SQIVND (reference sequence). The CDR3 is 15 residues long. CDR3 protein: CASSSLAGSTDTQYF. DNA of the CDR3: TGTGCCAGTAGTTCTTTAGCGGGGAGCACAGATACGCAGTATTTT. The full variable domain, completed using reference TRBV19 and TRBJ2-3, is DGGITQSPKYLFRKEGQNVTLSCEQNLNHDAMYWYRQDPGQGLRLIYYSQIVNDFQKGDIAEGYSVSREKKESFPLTVTSAQKNPTAFYLCASSSLAGSTDTQYFGPGTRLTVL.

V is TRBV19 and J is TRBJ2-3; 7 bases agree with TRBD2. Trimming cost V 0 bases and J 1 base; bases outside gene matches: 4. Per the germline V gene, CDR1 is LNHDA and CDR2 is SQIVND (reference sequence). The CDR3 length is 16 residues. The CDR3 DNA sequence: TGTGCCAGTAGTATAGATGTGGCGGGGGGCACAGATACGCAGTATTTT. It codes for CASSIDVAGGTDTQYF.

The chain links TRBV7-2 to TRBJ2-5; the match to TRBD1 covers 8 bases. The closer fit of TRBJ2-7 to the DNA end suggests the J call may be wrong. CDR3 length: 15 residues. Germline V gives CDR1 SGHTA, CDR2 FQGNSA. CDR3 DNA: TGTGCCAGCAGCTTGGCCGGGACAGGACTCGTCGAGCAGTACTTC. The encoded protein is CASSLAGTGLVEQYF.

V gene TRBV11-3 combines with J gene TRBJ1-1; TRBD1 matches at 9 bases. Germline CDR1 reads SGHNT; CDR2 reads YENEEA. V gave up 10 bases and J gave up 4 bases; unmatched junction bases: 10. The CDR3 has 14 residues. The CDR3 DNA is TGTGCCACCAAGAAGACAGGGGGATTCACTGAAGCTTTCTTT. It encodes CATKKTGGFTEAFF.

The rearrangement uses TRBV13 and TRBJ2-3; D unresolved. The CDR3 is made up of 17 amino acids. CDR1 and CDR2 (germline): PRHDT, FYEKMQ (reference sequence). V lost 5 bases and J 3 bases, leaving 21 bases between the germline ends. The CDR3 sequence: CASSQKAAESVTDTQYF. For the CDR3, the DNA is TGTGCCAGCAGCCAGAAGGCGGCAGAGTCCGTAACAGATACGCAGTATTTT.

CDR3 residues: CASRTGSWDTGELFF. Here the CDR3 DNA reads TGTGCCAGCAGAACCGGGTCGTGGGACACCGGGGAGCTGTTTTTT. The J gene is TRBJ2-2, the V gene TRBV27; D unclear. The germline V gene has CDR1 MNHEY and CDR2 SMNVEV (reference sequence). The CDR3 is 15 amino acids. Trimming shortened V by 6 bases and J by 3 bases, and 14 bases separated the two germline ends.

V gene TRBV19 combines with J gene TRBJ2-7, with a tentative D call TRBD1 (6 bases). There are 14 residues in the CDR3. Germline loops: CDR1 LNHDA, CDR2 SQIVND (reference sequence). V lost 3 bases to trimming and J lost 5 bases, with 14 bases between them. This CDR3 reads CASSMGQGNDEQYF. The CDR3 coding sequence is TGTGCCAGTAGTATGGGTCAGGGGAACGACGAGCAGTACTTC.

The V call is TRBV2, the J call TRBJ2-1; 8 nucleotides line up with TRBD2. J was trimmed by 8 bases and V by 7 bases; bases with no gene match: 10. CDR1 and CDR2 (germline): SNHLY, FYNNEI. The CDR3 is 14 residues long. The CDR3 region has the DNA TGTGCCAGCACCACCGGGACTAGGGGCTATGAGCAGTTCTTC. The encoded protein is CASTTGTRGYEQFF.

V and J are TRBV10-3 and TRBJ2-1; no firm D call. This CDR3 has 14 amino acids. The V end lost 0 bases, the J end lost 3 bases, and 6 bases lay between the germline ends. The germline CDR1 and CDR2 sequences are ENHRY and SYGVKD. CDR3 nucleotide sequence: TGTGCCATCAGTGAGTCTATTAACTACAATGAGCAGTTCTTC. Amino acid sequence: CAISESINYNEQFF.

The chain combines TRBV5-1 with TRBJ2-3; the match to TRBD1 covers 8 bases. The germline gives CDR1 SGHRS, CDR2 YFSETQ. The V gene end was trimmed by 4 bases and the J gene end by 2 bases; junction bases not matched to a gene: 6. The CDR3 runs 15 residues. CDR3: CASSAGQDYTDTQYF. The CDR3 nucleotides read TGCGCCAGCAGCGCGGGACAGGACTACACAGATACGCAGTATTTT.

The V call is TRBV7-3, the J call TRBJ2-1; 7 bases are a match to TRBD2. Trimming cost V 5 bases and J 0 bases; bases outside gene matches: 7. The CDR3 has 16 residues. Germline V gene lookup returns CDR1 SGHTA and CDR2 FQGTGA. CDR3 sequence reads: CASSPSGGYSYNEQFF. CDR3 DNA sequence: TGTGCCAGCAGCCCCTCCGGGGGGTACTCCTACAATGAGCAGTTCTTC.

The chain has TRBV28 and TRBJ1-5; perhaps TRBD1 as D (5 bases). Germline CDR1 reads MDHEN; CDR2 reads SYDVKM. V was pared by 2 bases and J by 8 bases, with 16 bases between. This CDR3 has 15 residues. The DNA of the CDR3 is TGTGCCAGCAGTTTACTGAGGACACAGGTGGAGCCCCAGCATTTT. Protein sequence: CASSLLRTQVEPQHF.

This chain joins TRBV7-8 and TRBJ2-5, with D possibly TRBD2 on 6 matching bases. The better agreement between TRBJ2-7 and the DNA end casts doubt on the J call. The CDR3 length is 16 residues. CDR1 is SGHVS and CDR2 is FQNEAQ in the germline V gene. The CDR3 here is CASIPSWGLSSYEQYF. DNA of the CDR3: TGTGCCAGCATTCCAAGTTGGGGACTCAGCTCCTACGAGCAGTACTTC.

The V and J genes are TRBV5-1 and TRBJ1-1; D gene uncertain. The CDR3 contains 13 residues. V was pared by 3 bases and J by 7 bases, with 13 bases between. Germline-derived CDR1 and CDR2 are SGHRS and YFSETQ. Here the CDR3 reads CASSWSGKNEAFF. CDR3 nucleotides: TGCGCCAGCAGCTGGTCGGGGAAGAATGAAGCTTTCTTT.

The chain has TRBV6-6 and TRBJ1-1; D remains ambiguous. The ends were cut back, 6 bases at V and 4 bases at J, with 6 bases in the middle. This CDR3 contains 11 residues. The germline CDR1 and CDR2 sequences are MNHNY and SVGAGI (reference sequence). CDR3 sequence: CASSPVTEAFF. CDR3 bases: TGTGCCAGCAGCCCAGTCACTGAAGCTTTCTTT.

The chain links TRBV7-9 to TRBJ2-1, with 7 bases that match TRBD1. CDR1 and CDR2 from the germline V gene are SEHNR and FQNEAQ (reference sequence). The CDR3 sequence is 15 residues long. Trimming at V came to 2 bases and at J to 7 bases, leaving 8 bases not matched to a gene. The CDR3 DNA reads as TGTGCCAGCAGCTTATTGGGCGGACAGGATAATGAGCAGTTCTTC. Translated, it gives CASSLLGGQDNEQFF. The variable domain in full, with the rest retrieved from reference TRBV7-9 and TRBJ2-1, is DTGVSQNPRHKITKRGQNVTFRCDPISEHNRLYWYRQTLGQGPEFLTYFQNEAQLEKSRLLSDRFSAERPKGSFSTLEIQRTEQGDSAMYLCASSLLGGQDNEQFFGPGTRLTVL.

The chain combines TRBV9 with TRBJ1-3; no clear D gene. The CDR3 spans 17 residues. CDR1 and CDR2 from the germline V gene are SGDLS and YYNGEE. V lost 3 bases to trimming and J lost 12 bases, with 28 bases between them. This chain's CDR3 is CASSAGLPEASMGSIYF. CDR3 nucleotide sequence: TGTGCCAGCAGCGCCGGACTTCCGGAGGCGTCCATGGGTAGCATATATTTT.